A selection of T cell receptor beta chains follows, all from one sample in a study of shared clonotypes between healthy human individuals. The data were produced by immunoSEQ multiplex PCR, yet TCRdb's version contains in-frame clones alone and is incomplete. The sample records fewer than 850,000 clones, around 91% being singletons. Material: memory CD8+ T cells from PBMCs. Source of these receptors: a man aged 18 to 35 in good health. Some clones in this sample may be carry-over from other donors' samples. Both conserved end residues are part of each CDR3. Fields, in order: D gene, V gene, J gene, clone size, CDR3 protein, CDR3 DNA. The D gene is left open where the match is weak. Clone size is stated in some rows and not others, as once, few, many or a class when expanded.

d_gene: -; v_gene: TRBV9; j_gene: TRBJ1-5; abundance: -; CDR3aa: CASSVDRGHNSNQPQHF; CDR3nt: TGTGCCAGCAGCGTAGATCGGGGCCACAATAGCAATCAGCCCCAGCATTTT
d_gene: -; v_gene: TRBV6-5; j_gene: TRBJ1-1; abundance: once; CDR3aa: CASSYSRTAGEAFF; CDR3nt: TGTGCCAGCAGTTACTCTAGGACAGCAGGTGAAGCTTTCTTT
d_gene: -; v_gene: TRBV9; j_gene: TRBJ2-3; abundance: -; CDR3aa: CASSPNLDTQYF; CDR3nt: TGTGCCAGCAGCCCTAATCTAGATACGCAGTATTTT
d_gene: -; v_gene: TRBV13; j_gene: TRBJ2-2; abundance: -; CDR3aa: CASSPLRDLNTGELFF; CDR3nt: TGTGCCAGCAGCCCTCTGAGGGACCTGAACACCGGGGAGCTGTTTTTT
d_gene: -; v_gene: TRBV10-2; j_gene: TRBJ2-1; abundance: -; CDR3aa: CASSETRVSSYNEQFF; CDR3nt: TGCGCCAGCAGTGAGACTAGGGTGAGCTCCTACAATGAGCAGTTCTTC
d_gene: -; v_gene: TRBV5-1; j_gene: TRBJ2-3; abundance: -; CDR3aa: CASSPGIRYGADTQYF; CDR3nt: TGCGCCAGCAGCCCGGGGATCCGGTACGGGGCAGATACGCAGTATTTT
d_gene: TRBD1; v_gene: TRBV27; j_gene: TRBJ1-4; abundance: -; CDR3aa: CASSFGTGREKLFF; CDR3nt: TGTGCCAGCAGTTTTGGGACAGGGCGTGAAAAACTGTTTTTT
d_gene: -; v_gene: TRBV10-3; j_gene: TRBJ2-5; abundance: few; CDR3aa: CAISPDRISPQYF; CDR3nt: TGTGCCATCAGTCCAGACAGGATAAGTCCCCAGTACTTC
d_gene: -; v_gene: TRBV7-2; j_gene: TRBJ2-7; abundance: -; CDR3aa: CASSLASLALEGVREQYF; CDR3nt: TGTGCCAGCAGCTTAGCTTCGCTAGCTCTGGAGGGGGTCCGCGAGCAGTACTTC
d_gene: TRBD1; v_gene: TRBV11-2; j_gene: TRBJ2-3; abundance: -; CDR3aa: CASSLVRGRSDTQYF; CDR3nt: TGTGCCAGCAGCTTAGTGAGGGGGCGGTCAGATACGCAGTATTTT
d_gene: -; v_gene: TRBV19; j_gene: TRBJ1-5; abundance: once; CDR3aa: CASSIARAGNQPQHF; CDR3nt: TGTGCCAGTAGTATAGCCCGGGCCGGCAATCAGCCCCAGCATTTT
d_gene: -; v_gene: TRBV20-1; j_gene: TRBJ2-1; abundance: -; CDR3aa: CSAADNEQFF; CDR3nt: TGCAGTGCTGCGGACAATGAGCAGTTCTTC
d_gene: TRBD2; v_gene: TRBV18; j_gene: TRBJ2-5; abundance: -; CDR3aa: CASSLGLAGDGTQYF; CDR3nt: TGTGCCAGCTCACTGGGACTAGCGGGAGACGGGACCCAGTACTTC
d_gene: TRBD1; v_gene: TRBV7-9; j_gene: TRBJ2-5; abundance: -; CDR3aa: CASSSRQGRWETQYF; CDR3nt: TGTGCCAGCAGCTCCCGACAGGGGCGATGGGAGACCCAGTACTTC
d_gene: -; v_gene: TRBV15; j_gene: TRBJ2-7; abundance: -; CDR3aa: CATSVTGGASYEQYF; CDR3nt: TGTGCCACCAGCGTAACAGGGGGGGCATCCTACGAGCAGTACTTC
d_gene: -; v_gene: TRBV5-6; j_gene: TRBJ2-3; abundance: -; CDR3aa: CASSLAYTDGTDTQYF; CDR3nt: TGTGCCAGCAGCTTGGCCTACACGGACGGCACAGATACGCAGTATTTT
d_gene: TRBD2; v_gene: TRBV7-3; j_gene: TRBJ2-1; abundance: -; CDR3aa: CASSLDLAGAYNEQFF; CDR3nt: TGTGCCAGCAGCTTAGACCTAGCGGGTGCATACAATGAGCAGTTCTTC
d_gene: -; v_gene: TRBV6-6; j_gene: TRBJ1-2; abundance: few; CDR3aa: CASSRDTNYGYTF; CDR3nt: TGTGCCAGCAGTAGGGACACAAACTATGGCTACACCTTC
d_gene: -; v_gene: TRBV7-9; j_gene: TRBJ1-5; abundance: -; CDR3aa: CASSLGRDQPQHF; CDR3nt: TGTGCCAGCAGCTTAGGGCGGGATCAGCCCCAGCATTTT
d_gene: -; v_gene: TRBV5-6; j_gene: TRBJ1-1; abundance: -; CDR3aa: CASSINREVGAFF; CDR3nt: TGTGCCAGCAGCATCAACAGGGAAGTGGGAGCTTTCTTT
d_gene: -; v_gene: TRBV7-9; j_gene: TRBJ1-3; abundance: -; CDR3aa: CASSSRTVGNTIYF; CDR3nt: TGTGCCAGCAGCTCCCGGACAGTTGGAAACACCATATATTTT
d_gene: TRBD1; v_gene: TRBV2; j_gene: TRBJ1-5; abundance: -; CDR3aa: CASSSGTGNQPQHF; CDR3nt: TGTGCCAGCAGTTCCGGGACAGGGAATCAGCCCCAGCATTTT
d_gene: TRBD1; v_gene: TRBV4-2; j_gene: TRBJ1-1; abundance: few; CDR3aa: CASSHPRTGQTEAFF; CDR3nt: TGTGCCAGCAGCCACCCCCGGACAGGGCAAACTGAAGCTTTCTTT
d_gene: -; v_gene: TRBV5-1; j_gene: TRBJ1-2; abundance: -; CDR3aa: CASSLSSANGYTF; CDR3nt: TGCGCCAGCAGCTTGTCCTCGGCTAATGGCTACACCTTC
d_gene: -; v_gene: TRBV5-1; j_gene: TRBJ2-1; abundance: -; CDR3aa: CASSSDSRSYNEQFF; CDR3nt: TGCGCCAGCAGCTCGGACTCACGTTCCTACAATGAGCAGTTCTTC
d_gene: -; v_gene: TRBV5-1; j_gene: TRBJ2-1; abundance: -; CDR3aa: CASSGGTHNEQFF; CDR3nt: TGCGCCAGCAGCGGCGGGACTCACAATGAGCAGTTCTTC
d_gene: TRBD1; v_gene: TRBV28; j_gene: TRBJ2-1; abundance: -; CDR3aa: CASRTRGQQPYNEQFF; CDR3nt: TGTGCCAGCAGAACCAGGGGGCAGCAGCCCTACAATGAGCAGTTCTTC
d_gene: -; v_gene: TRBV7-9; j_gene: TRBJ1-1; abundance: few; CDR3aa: CASSPGYRDIHTEAFF; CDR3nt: TGTGCCAGCAGTCCCGGTTACAGGGATATCCACACTGAGGCTTTCTTT